A selection of T cell receptor beta chains follows, all from one sample in a study of blood T cell repertoires in COVID-19. The repertoire was sequenced with immunoSEQ multiplex PCR; TCRdb's copy has only in-frame clones and lacks some. The table shows about 210,000 clones, with approximately 86% occurring only once. The material sequenced was peripheral blood. These receptors were collected from a man aged 35 to 55 with acute or convalescent COVID-19. CDR3s include the opening cysteine and the closing phenylalanine or tryptophan. A D gene is named only where the DNA matches it firmly. Size tells how often a clone was seen (once, few, many) or the class of an expanded clone, and some rows leave it out.

cdr3_length clone_size d_call j_call v_call cdr3_nt cdr3_aa
20 - TRBD1 TRBJ2-6 TRBV9 TGTGCCAGCAGCGTCCCTCGGGGGACAGGGGTGTTCTCTGGGGCCAACGTCCTGACTTTC CASSVPRGTGVFSGANVLTF
16 - - TRBJ1-5 TRBV28 TGTGCCAGCAGGACCGGGGCAGGGAGGTTTAATCAGCCCCAGCATTTT CASRTGAGRFNQPQHF
12 once - TRBJ2-7 TRBV4-2 TGTGCCAGCAGCCAAGCTAGCTACGAGCAGTACTTC CASSQASYEQYF
15 - TRBD1 TRBJ2-5 TRBV6-5 TGTGCCAGCAGTTACCCCGACAGGGGAATAGAGACCCAGTACTTC CASSYPDRGIETQYF
14 few TRBD1 TRBJ2-1 TRBV6-6 TGTGCCAGCGCTGGACAGGGGGGGTACAATGAGCAGTTCTTC CASAGQGGYNEQFF
16 - - TRBJ1-5 TRBV30 TGTGCCTGGAGAGGGAAAGGGGGTTTAGGAAATCAGCCCCAGCATTTT CAWRGKGGLGNQPQHF
12 many - TRBJ2-1 TRBV29-1 TGCAGCGTTGCAGTAGGCGCGGTTGAGCAGTTCTTC CSVAVGAVEQFF
14 - TRBD1 TRBJ2-7 TRBV27 TGTGCCAGCCGCCCCGGGACAGGGGTCAACGAGCAGTACTTC CASRPGTGVNEQYF
15 - - TRBJ2-1 TRBV7-9 TGTGCCAGCAGCTTAAGGGAGGCCCGGGACAATGAGCAGTTCTTC CASSLREARDNEQFF
13 - - TRBJ1-4 TRBV18 TGTGCCAGCTCAGAAGGGGTTAATGAAAAACTGTTTTTT CASSEGVNEKLFF
14 - - TRBJ2-2 TRBV6-2/TRBV6-3 TGTGCCAGCAGTTACGAGACAGACACCGGGGAGCTGTTTTTT CASSYETDTGELFF
19 - TRBD2 TRBJ2-5 TRBV7-3 TGTGCCAGCAGCTTGCCCCCGTACGGGAGGGCCTGGGGACAAGAGACCCAGTACTTC CASSLPPYGRAWGQETQYF
14 - TRBD1 TRBJ1-6 TRBV2 TGTGCCAGCAGCCTGGACAGGGAGAATTCACCCCTCCACTTT CASSLDRENSPLHF
13 - - TRBJ2-5 TRBV11-2 TGTGCCAGCAGCTTAGGCCTTGGGCGACAGAAGTACTTC CASSLGLGRQKYF
16 - - TRBJ1-3 TRBV5-4 TGTGCCAGCAGCTTATCGATGGGGGGCTCTGGAAACACCATATATTTT CASSLSMGGSGNTIYF
14 - TRBD1 TRBJ2-7 TRBV6-5 TGTGCCAGCAATACTCCGGGACAGGGAGCCGAGCAGTACTTC CASNTPGQGAEQYF
14 - - TRBJ2-7 TRBV27 TGTGCCAGCGGGGACTCCCTCGAAGGGTACGAGCAGTACTTC CASGDSLEGYEQYF
14 - - TRBJ2-7 TRBV19 TGTGCCAGTAGTATAAACCCCTTGAGTTGCGAGCAGTACTTC CASSINPLSCEQYF
13 - TRBD1 TRBJ2-7 TRBV12-3/TRBV12-4 TGTGCCAGCAGACTGGACAGGGCGTACGAGCAGTACTTC CASRLDRAYEQYF
17 - TRBD1 TRBJ1-5 TRBV5-6 TGTGCCAGCAGCTTGGGGACAGGACCCTATAGCAATCAGCCCCAGCATTTT CASSLGTGPYSNQPQHF
14 - - TRBJ2-2 TRBV28 TGTGCCAGCAGTTTAGGAGAGGGCACCGGGGAGCTGTTTTTT CASSLGEGTGELFF
11 - TRBD2 TRBJ2-1 TRBV6-2/TRBV6-3 TGTGCCAGCAGTCACACTAGCGGGAAGTTCTTC CASSHTSGKFF
14 - TRBD2 TRBJ2-1 TRBV4-3 TGCGCCAGCAGCCAACAGCGGGAGTCGGAAGAGCAGTTCTTC CASSQQRESEEQFF
16 - - TRBJ1-1 TRBV2 TGTGCCAGCAGTCTGGGGGGGGAGGCGCGGGACACTGAAGCTTTCTTT CASSLGGEARDTEAFF
13 - - TRBJ2-7 TRBV9 TGTGCCAGCAGCGTAGCAGAGGCCTACGAGCAGTACTTC CASSVAEAYEQYF
14 - TRBD2 TRBJ2-1 TRBV3-1/TRBV3-2 TGTGCCAGCGTCCGGGCGGCGGGGGACAATGAGCAGTTCTTC CASVRAAGDNEQFF
12 - - TRBJ1-1 TRBV7-9 TGTGCCAGCAGCTGGGGGGGCACTGAAGCTTTCTTT CASSWGGTEAFF
16 - - TRBJ1-2 TRBV7-9 TGTGCCAGCAGCCGAGCCGCCCAGGGTGGAGCTTATGGCTACACCTTC CASSRAAQGGAYGYTF
16 once TRBD2 TRBJ2-7 TRBV19 TGTGCCAGTAGTCCGGGACTAGCGGGGGCAGGTATCGAGCAGTACTTC CASSPGLAGAGIEQYF
15 few TRBD2 TRBJ2-7 TRBV7-2 TGTGCCAGCAGCCCGGTAGCGGGAAGCTCCTACGAGCAGTACTTC CASSPVAGSSYEQYF
18 - TRBD2 TRBJ2-3 TRBV4-3 TGCGCCAGCAGCCAGAACTGGGCGGCTAGCGGGGAGGGAGATACGCAGTATTTT CASSQNWAASGEGDTQYF
15 once - TRBJ1-5 TRBV19 TGTGCCAGTAACCCACAGGTTTATAGCAATCAGCCCCAGCATTTT CASNPQVYSNQPQHF
13 - TRBD1 TRBJ2-7 TRBV6-5 TGTGCCAGCAGTTACGTGGCAGGGGGCGAGCAGTACTTC CASSYVAGGEQYF
19 once TRBD2 TRBJ2-3 TRBV27 TGTGCCAGCAGCAACTTGACCATAGCGGGAGAGGACAGCACAGATACGCAGTATTTT CASSNLTIAGEDSTDTQYF
13 - - TRBJ1-2 TRBV27 TGTGCCAGCACGAGCGACAGGATGGAGGGCTACACCTTC CASTSDRMEGYTF
14 - - TRBJ1-2 TRBV28 TGTGCCAGCAGTTTAATTGAGGCTAACTATGGCTACACCTTC CASSLIEANYGYTF